Shown below are 19 T cell receptor beta chains from a single sample sequenced in a study of cytomegalovirus exposure and HLA in healthy donors. With 60 Vbeta and 13 Jbeta primers, the PCR was carried out. Measured with immunoSEQ multiplex PCR; TCRdb has only the in-frame clones, and not every one. This sample carries fewer than 150,000 clones, 55% to 80% of them seen once, and the ten largest clones take about an eighth. Sequencing was carried out using PBMCs. All receptors come from a human donor in good health.

The rearrangement uses TRBV30 and TRBJ1-1; D is unclear. V was cut by 0 bases and J by 0 bases, with 8 bases left in between. CDR3 length: 14 amino acids. Germline V gene sequence: CDR1 GTSNPN, CDR2 SVGIG (reference sequence). The CDR3 DNA sequence: TGTGCCTGGAGTGTGGGGAGAGTGAACACTGAAGCTTTCTTT. Residues: CAWSVGRVNTEAFF.

The chain carries TRBV5-1 and TRBJ2-3; 15 nucleotides line up with TRBD2. V lost 5 bases and J lost 3; bases outside the gene matches: 19. CDR3 length equals 21 residues. The germline CDR1 and CDR2 sequences are SGHRS and YFSETQ. CDR3 protein: CASRPLLGGPGTSGGTDTQYF. Here the CDR3 DNA reads TGCGCCAGCAGACCACTCCTTGGGGGACCCGGGACTAGCGGGGGGACAGATACGCAGTATTTT.

The rearrangement uses TRBV5-1 and TRBJ2-7, with TRBD1 matching over 9 bases. CDR1 SGHRS and CDR2 YFSETQ come from the germline V gene. The CDR3 extends over 17 amino acids. The J segment lost 5 bases and the V segment lost 4 bases, leaving 16 bases of the junction unmatched. The CDR3 bases are TGCGCCAGCAGCGCCACTAGTGCAACAGGGGGCGGGAACGAGCAGTACTTC. Translating gives CASSATSATGGGNEQYF.

This chain connects TRBV7-3 to TRBJ1-4, with TRBD1 identical over 7 bases. Losses at the gene ends were 6 bases for V and 5 bases for J; bases not matched to a gene: 12. Germline loops: CDR1 SGHTA, CDR2 FQGTGA. CDR3 length equals 16 residues. The CDR3 nucleotides read TGTGCCAGCAGTTTACAAAGGGGACAGAAAAATGAAAAACTGTTTTTT. Translating gives CASSLQRGQKNEKLFF. Together with reference TRBV7-3 and TRBJ1-4, the CDR3 gives the full variable domain: GAGVSQTPSNKVTEKGKYVELRCDPISGHTALYWYRQSLGQGPEFLIYFQGTGAADDSGLPNDRFFAVRPEGSVSTLKIQRTERGDSAVYLCASSLQRGQKNEKLFFGSGTQLSVL.

The genes are TRBV9 and TRBJ1-4, with a possible D match to TRBD1 (6 bases). CDR3 length: 14 residues. CDR1 SGDLS and CDR2 YYNGEE come from the germline V gene. Trimming removed 7 bases at V and 0 bases at J, with 10 bases between. This CDR3 reads CASSRDTTNEKLFF. The CDR3 DNA reads as TGTGCCAGCTCTCGGGACACAACTAATGAAAAACTGTTTTTT.

V and J are TRBV5-1 and TRBJ2-1; 8 bases are a match to TRBD2. V dropped 4 bases and J dropped 5; count of bases not matched to a gene: 8. Per the germline V gene, CDR1 is SGHRS and CDR2 is YFSETQ. The CDR3 length is 15 residues. Here the CDR3 reads CASSLAVGGDNEQFF. The CDR3 DNA reads TGCGCCAGCAGCCTGGCGGTCGGGGGGGACAATGAGCAGTTCTTC.

The chain couples TRBV7-9 to TRBJ1-1; perhaps TRBD1 as D (5 bases). Germline values: CDR1 SEHNR, CDR2 FQNEAQ (reference sequence). V was pared by 3 bases and J by 1 base, with 18 bases between. The CDR3 runs to 17 residues. As DNA, the CDR3 is TGTGCCAGCAGCTTGGAAGTCCTGGGGCACCCGAACACTGAAGCTTTCTTT. Protein: CASSLEVLGHPNTEAFF.

The chain has TRBV2 and TRBJ2-2, with 8 bases identical to TRBD1. The CDR3 loop spans 16 amino acids. Germline V gives CDR1 SNHLY, CDR2 FYNNEI. V trimming: 7 bases; J trimming: 0 bases; junction bases outside the gene matches: 7. CDR3 loop: CASKGGTGSNTGELFF. The CDR3 coding sequence is TGTGCCAGCAAAGGGGGGACAGGTTCGAACACCGGGGAGCTGTTTTTT.

This rearrangement joins TRBV18 to TRBJ1-5; 8 nucleotides align to TRBD1. Germline V lookup: CDR1 KGHSH, CDR2 LQKENI. The CDR3 runs to 18 residues. The trim removed 0 bases at V and 4 bases at J, leaving 11 bases unmatched. DNA of the CDR3: TGTGCCAGCTCACCACCTTTGAGGGACAGGAGCCCTAATCAGCCCCAGCATTTT. This gives the protein CASSPPLRDRSPNQPQHF.

The chain combines TRBV19 with TRBJ2-7; 7 nucleotides agree with TRBD1. Germline trimming cut 6 bases from V and 1 base from J; bases unmatched to any gene: 9. The CDR3 spans 15 residues. Germline loops: CDR1 LNHDA, CDR2 SQIVND (reference sequence). The CDR3 sequence: CASSPPDRVSYEQYF. The CDR3 DNA is TGTGCCAGTAGCCCCCCAGACAGGGTATCCTACGAGCAGTACTTC.

The genes are TRBV5-4 and TRBJ2-7; 11 nucleotides match TRBD2. The CDR3 covers 15 residues. Germline CDR1 SGHNT, CDR2 YYREEE (reference sequence). V lost 3 bases and J lost 3; bases outside the gene matches: 5. The CDR3 sequence: CASSSGLAGSYEQYF. The CDR3 nucleotides read TGTGCCAGCAGCTCCGGACTAGCGGGCAGCTACGAGCAGTACTTC.

The gene calls are TRBV13 and TRBJ1-1; unclear D gene. Germline-derived CDR1 and CDR2 are PRHDT and FYEKMQ (reference sequence). This CDR3 is built from 15 residues. V lost 3 bases and J lost 1, with 12 bases in between. The CDR3 region has the DNA TGTGCCAGCAGCTTTGCAGGTATGGAGAACACTGAAGCTTTCTTT. Encoded protein: CASSFAGMENTEAFF.

The genes are TRBV7-3 and TRBJ2-5; D call uncertain. Trimming left V 5 bases short and J 5 bases short, with 21 bases between. This CDR3 is built from 16 residues. Germline V gives CDR1 SGHTA, CDR2 FQGTGA. CDR3 loop: CASSANKGGIWETQYF. In DNA form, the CDR3 reads TGTGCCAGCAGCGCAAATAAAGGCGGTATTTGGGAGACCCAGTACTTC.

The chain combines TRBV11-3 with TRBJ2-7; D might be TRBD1 (6 bases). CDR1 and CDR2 from the germline V gene are SGHNT and YENEEA. Trimming took 2 bases from V and 0 from J, leaving 11 bases between them. The CDR3 sequence is 15 residues long. In nucleotides, the CDR3 is TGTGCCAGCAGCTTACAGGGGTCCTACTCCTACGAGCAGTACTTC. The encoded protein is CASSLQGSYSYEQYF.

The V gene is TRBV5-4, the J gene TRBJ1-1; perhaps TRBD1 as D (6 bases). Germline V gives CDR1 SGHNT, CDR2 YYREEE (reference sequence). This CDR3 has 15 residues. The ends were cut back, 0 bases at V and 2 bases at J, with 11 bases in the middle. CDR3 nucleotide sequence: TGTGCCAGCAGCTTGGCCTGGGACACTAACACTGAAGCTTTCTTT. Protein sequence: CASSLAWDTNTEAFF.

This chain uses TRBV7-9 with TRBJ1-1; D might be TRBD1 (6 bases). With 6 bases removed from V and 1 base from J, the gap between germline ends came to 6 bases. This CDR3 has 12 amino acids. CDR1 and CDR2 from the germline V gene are SEHNR and FQNEAQ (reference sequence). The CDR3 is CASRTGNTEAFF. The CDR3 DNA is TGTGCCAGCAGGACAGGGAACACTGAAGCTTTCTTT.

The chain links TRBV5-4 to TRBJ2-7; D is possibly TRBD2 (5 bases). The germline CDR1 and CDR2 sequences are SGHNT and YYREEE (reference sequence). The V gene lost 4 bases and the J gene lost 5 bases, with 13 bases spanning the gap. This CDR3 has 13 residues. The CDR3 protein is CASSRARADEQYF. The CDR3 bases are TGTGCCAGCAGCCGGGCGAGGGCCGACGAGCAGTACTTC.

This clone was recorded a few times. This chain connects TRBV18 to TRBJ1-1; a possible D gene is TRBD1 (5 bases). The CDR3 is 15 residues long. Trimming took off 1 base at V and 3 bases at J, with 12 bases between the two ends. The germline CDR1 and CDR2 sequences are KGHSH and LQKENI. CDR3 amino acids: CASSPRQGEDTEAFF. The CDR3 DNA is TGTGCCAGCTCACCACGGCAGGGCGAGGACACTGAAGCTTTCTTT. The full variable domain, completed using reference TRBV18 and TRBJ1-1, is NAGVMQNPRHLVRRRGQEARLRCSPMKGHSHVYWYRQLPEEGLKFMVYLQKENIIDESGMPKERFSAEFPKEGPSILRIQQVVRGDSAAYFCASSPRQGEDTEAFFGQGTRLTVV.

V and J are TRBV7-2 and TRBJ1-2; maybe TRBD1 (5 bases). CDR1 and CDR2 from the germline V gene are SGHTA and FQGNSA. The V and J ends lost 1 base and 1 base respectively, with 10 bases between them. CDR3 length: 15 residues. The CDR3 DNA reads as TGTGCCAGCAGCTTAGTCGCAGGGAATAACTATGGCTACACCTTC. It yields the protein CASSLVAGNNYGYTF.